This T cell receptor beta chain was profiled in a study of T cell repertoires in cytomegalovirus infection. Study in general: Used in the study were CMV epitopes, some recently identified and HLA-C-restricted, others well-studied and HLA-B-restricted. A matching HLA type, together with CMV infection, was signaled by public TCR beta signatures.

This clonotype has only a few counts. Antigen unknown. Germline V lookup: CDR1 LGHNA, CDR2 YSLEER. Trimming removed 3 bases at V and 6 bases at J, with 15 bases between. The CDR3 runs to 14 residues. Study-level findings and limits: CMV-specific HLA-C-restricted TCR beta clonotypes dominated the ex vivo response.

TCRdb itself ran the reads through MiXCR, one entry per CDR3 protein. Of about 480,000 distinct CDR3 sequences listed, 30% to 40% were seen once; the top ten hold roughly a sixth. This receptor was obtained from a human donor in good health (CMV status not recorded). Some clones in this sample may be carry-over from other donors' samples. The source was cultured PBMCs, collected from culture after CMV antigen stimulation. The chain joins TRBV4-3 to TRBJ2-7; D is perhaps TRBD1 (6 bases). The CDR3 bases are TGCGCCAGCAGCCATACACAGGGAGCCACCGAGCAGTACTTC. This translates into CASSHTQGATEQYF.